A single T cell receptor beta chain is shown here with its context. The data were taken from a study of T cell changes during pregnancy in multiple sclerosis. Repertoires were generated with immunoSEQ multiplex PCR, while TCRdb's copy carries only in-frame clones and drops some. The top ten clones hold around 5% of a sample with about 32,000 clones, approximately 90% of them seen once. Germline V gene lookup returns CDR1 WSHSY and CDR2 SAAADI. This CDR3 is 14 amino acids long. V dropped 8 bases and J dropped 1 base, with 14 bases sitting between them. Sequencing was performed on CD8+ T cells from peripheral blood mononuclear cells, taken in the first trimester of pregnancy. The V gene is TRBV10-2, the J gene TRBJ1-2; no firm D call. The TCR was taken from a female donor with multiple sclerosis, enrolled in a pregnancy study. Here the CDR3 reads CASLSARFNYGYTF. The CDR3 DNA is TGCGCCAGCCTTTCCGCCAGGTTTAACTATGGCTACACCTTC.